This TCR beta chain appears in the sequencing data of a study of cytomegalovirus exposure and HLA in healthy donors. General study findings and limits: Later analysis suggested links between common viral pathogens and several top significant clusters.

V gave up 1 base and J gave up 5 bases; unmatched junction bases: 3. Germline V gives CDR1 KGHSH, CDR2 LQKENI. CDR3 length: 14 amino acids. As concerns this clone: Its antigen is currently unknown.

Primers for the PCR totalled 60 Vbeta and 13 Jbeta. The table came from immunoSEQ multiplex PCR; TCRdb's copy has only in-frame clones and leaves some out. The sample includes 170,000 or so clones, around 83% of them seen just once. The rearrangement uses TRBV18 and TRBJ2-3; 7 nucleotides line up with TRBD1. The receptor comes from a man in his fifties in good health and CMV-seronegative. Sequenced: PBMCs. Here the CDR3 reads CASSPQGQIDTQYF. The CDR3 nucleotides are TGTGCCAGCTCACCACAGGGACAGATAGATACGCAGTATTTT.